The 20 T cell receptor beta chains below all came from one sample that was sequenced in a study of blood T cell repertoires in COVID-19. The repertoire was sequenced with immunoSEQ multiplex PCR; TCRdb's copy has only in-frame clones and lacks some. The table has some 160,000 clones, around 82% seen once; the top ten hold approximately 10%. The sequenced sample was peripheral blood. The source of these receptors is a man between 65 and 85 years old with active or convalescent COVID-19.

V and J are TRBV11-2 and TRBJ1-4, with TRBD1 matching 8 bases. The V gene's germline CDR1 is SGHAT and CDR2 FQNNGV. J lost 11 bases, V lost 2 bases, and 13 bases had no gene match. The CDR3 consists of 16 residues. The CDR3 bases are TGTGCCAGCAGCTTAACTTCAGGGGGCGTTGCGAGTAAACTGTTTTTT. It encodes CASSLTSGGVASKLFF.

The chain has TRBV6-1 and TRBJ2-3; TRBD1 aligns across 8 bases. CDR1 and CDR2 (germline): MNHNS, SASEGT. The CDR3 covers 14 residues. The V gene end was trimmed by 1 base and the J gene end by 6 bases; junction bases not matched to a gene: 3. CDR3 sequence reads: CASSEGQGSDTQYF. DNA for the CDR3: TGTGCCAGCAGTGAAGGACAGGGGAGTGATACGCAGTATTTT.

This clone is a singleton in its sample. This chain uses TRBV7-3 with TRBJ2-5; 11 nucleotides agree with TRBD2. Germline assignment: CDR1 SGHTA and CDR2 FQGTGA. V lost 5 bases to trimming and J lost 4 bases; unmatched junction nucleotides: 3. The length of the CDR3 is 14 residues. CDR3 sequence: CASSTGLAGETQYF. The CDR3 DNA sequence: TGTGCCAGCAGCACCGGACTAGCGGGAGAGACCCAGTACTTC.

The rearrangement joins TRBV4-3 to TRBJ2-7; D uncertain. CDR1 is LGHNA and CDR2 is YSLEER in the germline V gene. Trimming pared 0 bases from V and 4 bases from J, leaving 19 bases between. The CDR3 spans 17 residues. The CDR3: CASSQETFGRRQYEQYF. The DNA for the CDR3 is TGCGCCAGCAGCCAAGAAACCTTTGGGCGCAGGCAGTACGAGCAGTACTTC.

The genes are TRBV24-1 and TRBJ1-4; the match to TRBD1 covers 8 bases. Unmatched junction bases numbered 4, after V lost 3 bases and J lost 8 bases. Germline V CDR1 and CDR2: KGHDR, SFDVKD. This CDR3 has 14 amino acids. In nucleotides, the CDR3 is TGTGCCACCAGTGATGGGACAGGTCGGGAAAAACTGTTTTTT. Amino acids: CATSDGTGREKLFF.

The chain recombines TRBV5-1 with TRBJ1-5; D uncertain. The germline V gene encodes CDR1 SGHRS and CDR2 YFSETQ. V was clipped by 2 bases and J by 2 bases, with 11 bases between them. The CDR3 consists of 15 residues. The CDR3 sequence: CASSFGGQGNQPQHF. In DNA form, the CDR3 reads TGCGCCAGCAGCTTCGGCGGGCAGGGCAATCAGCCCCAGCATTTT.

V usage is TRBV2 and J usage is TRBJ2-1; 10 nucleotides agree with TRBD2. Trimming removed 6 bases from V and 6 bases from J; junction bases left unmatched: 11. The germline V gene has CDR1 SNHLY and CDR2 FYNNEI. This CDR3 is 16 amino acids long. The CDR3 DNA reads as TGTGCCAGCAGAGCCCCCCTAGCGGGGGCCCTCAATGAGCAGTTCTTC. Amino acid sequence: CASRAPLAGALNEQFF.

The chain couples TRBV7-2 to TRBJ2-1, with unresolved D. CDR3 length equals 13 residues. Germline V gives CDR1 SGHTA, CDR2 FQGNSA. Deletions cut 3 bases from V and 2 bases from J, with 5 bases between. The CDR3 loop is CASSFHTYNEQFF. The CDR3 DNA follows: TGTGCCAGCAGCTTTCACACCTACAATGAGCAGTTCTTC.

The chain has TRBV11-2 and TRBJ2-7; weak D call: TRBD2 (5 bases). This CDR3 comprises 13 residues. The V gene lost 8 bases and the J gene lost 2 bases, with 13 bases spanning the gap. Germline assignment: CDR1 SGHAT and CDR2 FQNNGV. CDR3 DNA: TGTGCCAGCGACCCGGGAAGCACCTACGAGCAGTACTTC. The encoded protein is CASDPGSTYEQYF.

The V call is TRBV27, the J call TRBJ2-3; 11 bases are shared with TRBD2. Trimming removed 6 bases from V and 4 bases from J; junction bases left unmatched: 6. The CDR3 consists of 15 residues. The germline gives CDR1 MNHEY, CDR2 SMNVEV (reference sequence). The CDR3 reads CASSYSGGAADTQYF. DNA for the CDR3: TGTGCCAGCAGCTATAGCGGGGGGGCTGCAGATACGCAGTATTTT.

The genes are TRBV19 and TRBJ2-3; maybe TRBD2 (6 bases). Per the germline V gene, CDR1 is LNHDA and CDR2 is SQIVND (reference sequence). The V and J ends lost 6 bases and 10 bases respectively, with 14 bases between them. The CDR3 consists of 12 residues. The CDR3, as DNA: TGTGCCAGTAGCGCGGGACCTCTCGCGCAGTATTTT. It is translated as CASSAGPLAQYF.

The chain recombines TRBV6-5 with TRBJ1-6, with 7 bases identical to TRBD1. From germline, CDR1 is MNHEY and CDR2 SVGAGI. The CDR3 is 13 amino acids. V shed 8 bases, J shed 4 bases, and the junction held 2 bases outside the gene matches. CDR3 loop: CASDREYNSPLHF. Written as DNA, the CDR3 is TGTGCCAGCGACAGGGAATATAATTCACCCCTCCACTTT.

V is TRBV27 and J is TRBJ1-1; 8 bases are shared with TRBD1. V was clipped by 4 bases and J by 1 base; unmatched bases: 5. The CDR3 has 15 amino acids. Per the germline V gene, CDR1 is MNHEY and CDR2 is SMNVEV (reference sequence). CDR3 sequence reads: CASSSPTGANTEAFF. As DNA, the CDR3 is TGTGCCAGCAGTTCCCCGACAGGGGCGAACACTGAAGCTTTCTTT.

The rearrangement links TRBV27 to TRBJ1-2, with 8 bases that match TRBD1. This CDR3 has 14 residues. Germline V gene sequence: CDR1 MNHEY, CDR2 SMNVEV (reference sequence). V lost 6 bases, J lost 0 bases, and 3 bases stayed unmatched. DNA for the CDR3: TGTGCCAGCAGCCCGGGACAGGCTAACTATGGCTACACCTTC. Protein sequence: CASSPGQANYGYTF.

The V gene is TRBV7-3, the J gene TRBJ2-5; D might be TRBD1 (6 bases). Germline values: CDR1 SGHTA, CDR2 FQGTGA. The CDR3 has 15 residues. V gave up 2 bases and J gave up 5 bases, with 15 bases separating them. The CDR3 sequence: CASSLVGTRGETQYF. CDR3 coding DNA: TGTGCCAGCAGCTTAGTTGGGACAAGGGGGGAGACCCAGTACTTC.

The chain has TRBV28 and TRBJ2-7, with 9 bases aligning to TRBD2. In germline, CDR1 is MDHEN, CDR2 SYDVKM. With V trimmed by 3 bases and J by 9 bases, 9 bases remained unmatched. This CDR3 spans 14 amino acids. CDR3 in amino acids: CASSFVVAGAGQYF. The CDR3, as DNA: TGTGCCAGCAGTTTCGTGGTAGCGGGAGCAGGGCAGTACTTC.

The chain carries TRBV29-1 and TRBJ2-7; 9 nucleotides align to TRBD1. V shed 5 bases, J shed 1 base, and the junction held 6 bases outside the gene matches. The CDR3 has 14 residues. CDR1 is SQVTM, CDR2 ANQGSEA, per germline. CDR3: CSVSETGGSYEQYF. CDR3 coding DNA: TGCAGCGTTTCCGAGACAGGGGGTTCCTACGAGCAGTACTTC.

This sequence joins TRBV27 and TRBJ2-1; 9 nucleotides line up with TRBD2. Trimming removed 5 bases from V and 7 bases from J; junction bases left unmatched: 15. CDR1 and CDR2 from the germline V gene are MNHEY and SMNVEV (reference sequence). The CDR3 is 17 amino acids. The CDR3 DNA reads TGTGCCAGCAGTCCCTTGATGGGTAGCGGGAGTGGGAATGAGCAGTTCTTC. Translating gives CASSPLMGSGSGNEQFF.

This clone was detected only once. V and J are TRBV5-1 and TRBJ1-6, with D possibly being TRBD1 (5 bases). V shed 4 bases and J shed 8 bases, with 10 bases lying between them. The CDR3 length is 13 residues. Per the germline V gene, CDR1 is SGHRS and CDR2 is YFSETQ. DNA of the CDR3: TGCGCCAGCAGCCCCAGGGCGCATTCACCCCTCCACTTT. Its translation is CASSPRAHSPLHF.

The chain recombines TRBV7-2 with TRBJ1-4; 10 nucleotides match TRBD1. This CDR3 is built from 15 residues. Per the germline V gene, CDR1 is SGHTA and CDR2 is FQGNSA. V lost 5 bases to trimming and J lost 5 bases; unmatched junction nucleotides: 5. The CDR3 sequence is CASSPGQGGNEKLFF. The CDR3 nucleotides read TGTGCCAGCAGCCCCGGACAGGGGGGGAATGAAAAACTGTTTTTT.